The 24 T cell receptor beta chains in this list originate from one sample, sequenced in a study of cytomegalovirus exposure and HLA in healthy donors. PCR amplification relied on 60 Vbeta primers (plus 13 Jbeta primers). Here immunoSEQ multiplex PCR was the method, and the copy in TCRdb shows in-frame clones only, minus some. Of 150,000 to 200,000 clones listed, about three quarters are singletons. Sample: PBMCs. The receptors here all came from a man aged 40-55 years in good health and CMV-seronegative.

This clone was counted between two and nine times. This chain connects TRBV12-5 to TRBJ2-5; D perhaps matches TRBD2 (5 bases). In germline, CDR1 is LGHNT, CDR2 FRNRAP. The CDR3 is made up of 13 amino acids. Trimming cost V 6 bases and J 2 bases, with 10 bases left between them. The DNA of the CDR3 is TGTGCTAGTGGAGAGGGCGCACAAGAGACCCAGTACTTC. Protein sequence: CASGEGAQETQYF.

The DNA of the CDR3 is TGTGCCAGTAGTTCTCAGGGGCCGATGGATACGCAGTATTTT. Translated, it gives CASSSQGPMDTQYF. This chain links TRBV19 with TRBJ2-3; D is perhaps TRBD1 (6 bases). The germline V gene encodes CDR1 LNHDA and CDR2 SQIVND (reference sequence). This CDR3 is 14 amino acids long. V was pared by 5 bases and J by 6 bases, with 15 bases between.

There are a few counts of this clone. The chain recombines TRBV28 with TRBJ2-2; maybe TRBD2 (7 bases). Germline-derived CDR1 and CDR2 are MDHEN and SYDVKM. The CDR3 runs 15 residues. Trimming removed 3 bases at V and 6 bases at J, with 14 bases between. The CDR3, as DNA: TGTGCCAGCAGTTTGGGGGGGCAGAGCGCCGGGGAGCTGTTTTTT. Its protein product is CASSLGGQSAGELFF.

The chain couples TRBV19 to TRBJ1-4; TRBD1 aligns across 7 bases. The V gene's germline CDR1 is LNHDA and CDR2 SQIVND (reference sequence). Unmatched junction bases numbered 15, after V lost 6 bases and J lost 5 bases. The CDR3 runs 17 residues. CDR3 nucleotide sequence: TGTGCCAGTAGGCCCCCACGACAGGGAAGGGGAAATGAAAAACTGTTTTTT. It translates to CASRPPRQGRGNEKLFF.

The rearrangement links TRBV12-5 to TRBJ1-2; 10 nucleotides agree with TRBD1. Trimming at V came to 6 bases and at J to 8 bases, leaving 9 bases not matched to a gene. The CDR3 totals 14 residues. CDR1 is LGHNT and CDR2 is FRNRAP in the germline V gene. This CDR3 is CASGLDRGLLGYTF. The DNA for the CDR3 is TGTGCTAGTGGCCTCGACAGGGGGCTATTGGGCTACACCTTC. The full variable domain, rest sourced from reference TRBV12-5 and TRBJ1-2, is DARVTQTPRHKVTEMGQEVTMRCQPILGHNTVFWYRQTMMQGLELLAYFRNRAPLDDSGMPKDRFSAEMPDATLATLKIQPSEPRDSAVYFCASGLDRGLLGYTFGSGTRLTVV.

The rearrangement joins TRBV19 to TRBJ1-4, with D unresolved. This CDR3 comprises 13 residues. The V gene lost 5 bases and the J gene lost 7 bases, with 11 bases spanning the gap. CDR1 LNHDA and CDR2 SQIVND come from the germline V gene (reference sequence). DNA for the CDR3: TGTGCCAGTAGTGCCCGGGTTTTTGAAAAACTGTTTTTT. Translation gives CASSARVFEKLFF. The full variable domain, completed using reference TRBV19 and TRBJ1-4, is DGGITQSPKYLFRKEGQNVTLSCEQNLNHDAMYWYRQDPGQGLRLIYYSQIVNDFQKGDIAEGYSVSREKKESFPLTVTSAQKNPTAFYLCASSARVFEKLFFGSGTQLSVL.

This clone was observed a handful of times. V usage is TRBV6-5 and J usage is TRBJ1-2, with TRBD1 matching over 7 bases. The CDR3 length is 15 residues. The junction had 17 bases not matched to a gene; V was cut back by 10 bases and J by 6 bases. Germline loops: CDR1 MNHEY, CDR2 SVGAGI. Here the CDR3 DNA reads TGTGCCACCTCCCTTGGGGTGGGACAGCCGAATGGCTACACCTTC. Residues: CATSLGVGQPNGYTF.

The rearrangement uses TRBV13 and TRBJ2-1; no clear D. The V gene's germline CDR1 is PRHDT and CDR2 FYEKMQ (reference sequence). Trimming shortened V by 4 bases and J by 7 bases, and 5 bases separated the two germline ends. CDR3 length: 11 amino acids. CDR3 protein: CASSSNNEQFF. DNA for the CDR3: TGTGCCAGCAGCTCAAATAATGAGCAGTTCTTC.

The chain employs TRBV7-9 and TRBJ1-2; D call uncertain. V lost 5 bases to trimming and J lost 5 bases, with 15 bases between them. The CDR3 runs 14 residues. The germline V gene has CDR1 SEHNR and CDR2 FQNEAQ (reference sequence). CDR3 sequence: CASSPISGSYGYTF. In DNA, the CDR3 is TGTGCCAGCAGCCCCATTAGCGGCAGTTATGGCTACACCTTC. The full variable domain, with the rest looked up from reference TRBV7-9 and TRBJ1-2, is DTGVSQNPRHKITKRGQNVTFRCDPISEHNRLYWYRQTLGQGPEFLTYFQNEAQLEKSRLLSDRFSAERPKGSFSTLEIQRTEQGDSAMYLCASSPISGSYGYTFGSGTRLTVV.

The J gene is TRBJ2-1, the V gene TRBV11-3, with unresolved D. The CDR3 runs to 14 residues. V lost 1 base and J lost 6, with 10 bases in between. Germline lookup yields CDR1 SGHNT and CDR2 YENEEA. CDR3 amino acids: CASSLVGSFNEQFF. The DNA of the CDR3 is TGTGCCAGCAGCTTAGTGGGTAGCTTCAATGAGCAGTTCTTC.

This clone was recorded a few times. The chain recombines TRBV7-3 with TRBJ2-1; D gene ambiguous. The CDR3 extends over 13 amino acids. With 4 bases removed from V and 9 bases from J, the gap between germline ends came to 13 bases. Germline V gene sequence: CDR1 SGHTA, CDR2 FQGTGA. CDR3 bases: TGTGCCAGCAGCTCCCACGCCGCGAGTGAGCAGTTCTTC. Its protein product is CASSSHAASEQFF.

The V call is TRBV6-5, the J call TRBJ1-6, with D perhaps TRBD1 (6 bases). Trimming left V 6 bases short and J 8 bases short, with 11 bases between. CDR1 is MNHEY and CDR2 is SVGAGI in the germline V gene. CDR3 length: 13 amino acids. CDR3 DNA: TGTGCCAGCAGCTCCCGGACAGATTCACCCCTCCACTTT. It specifies CASSSRTDSPLHF.

J is TRBJ2-2 and V is TRBV5-1, with 9 bases aligning to TRBD1. V was clipped by 5 bases and J by 4 bases; unmatched bases: 9. From germline, CDR1 is SGHRS and CDR2 YFSETQ. This CDR3 spans 16 amino acids. CDR3 amino acids: CASRLGTGSGTGELFF. DNA for the CDR3: TGCGCCAGCAGACTCGGGACAGGGTCGGGCACCGGGGAGCTGTTTTTT.

The rearrangement links TRBV5-4 to TRBJ1-2; 7 bases are a match to TRBD1. J was trimmed by 5 bases and V by 5 bases; bases with no gene match: 6. Germline lookup yields CDR1 SGHNT and CDR2 YYREEE (reference sequence). The CDR3 totals 13 residues. CDR3 DNA sequence: TGTGCCAGCAGTTGGGACAGAGCATATGGCTACACCTTC. Protein sequence: CASSWDRAYGYTF. Variable domain in full (rest from reference TRBV5-4 and TRBJ1-2): ETGVTQSPTHLIKTRGQQVTLRCSSQSGHNTVSWYQQALGQGPQFIFQYYREEENGRGNFPPRFSGLQFPNYSSELNVNALELDDSALYLCASSWDRAYGYTFGSGTRLTVV.

The chain combines TRBV5-8 with TRBJ2-2, with 8 positions matching TRBD2. V shed 3 bases, J shed 4 bases, and the junction held 5 bases outside the gene matches. The CDR3 totals 15 residues. Germline lookup yields CDR1 SGHTS and CDR2 YDEGEE. CDR3 sequence reads: CASSSGTRVTGELFF. The CDR3 DNA sequence: TGTGCCAGCAGCTCCGGGACTAGAGTCACCGGGGAGCTGTTTTTT.

This clone appeared once. The chain combines TRBV5-6 with TRBJ2-7; possibly TRBD1 for D (6 bases). The CDR3 runs to 16 residues. Germline V gene lookup returns CDR1 SGHDT and CDR2 YYEEEE. Between the trimmed V and J ends, which lost 1 base and 1 base, there was a span of 15 bases. CDR3 sequence: CASSLSWGLRSYEQYF. CDR3 sequence (DNA): TGTGCCAGCAGCTTGAGCTGGGGGCTAAGATCCTACGAGCAGTACTTC.

The chain joins TRBV5-1 to TRBJ1-2; unclear D gene. CDR1 is SGHRS and CDR2 is YFSETQ in the germline V gene. CDR3 length: 13 amino acids. V lost 2 bases to trimming and J lost 7 bases, with 12 bases between them. CDR3 residues: CASSFTFGSGYTF. The DNA for the CDR3 is TGCGCCAGCAGCTTCACCTTTGGTAGTGGCTACACCTTC.

The V gene is TRBV5-6, the J gene TRBJ2-1, with 8 bases fitting TRBD1. The CDR3 runs to 15 residues. The junction had 8 bases not matched to a gene; V was cut back by 1 base and J by 8 bases. CDR1 is SGHDT, CDR2 YYEEEE, per germline. CDR3 residues: CASSLPGRGLDEQFF. CDR3 DNA sequence: TGTGCCAGCAGCTTGCCCGGCAGGGGGCTCGATGAGCAGTTCTTC.

The rearrangement uses TRBV7-2 and TRBJ2-7; D not certain. The V gene's germline CDR1 is SGHTA and CDR2 FQGNSA. V gave up 5 bases and J gave up 1 base, with 12 bases separating them. The CDR3 loop spans 14 amino acids. The chain's CDR3 is CASSLGGESYEQYF. The CDR3 nucleotides are TGTGCCAGCAGCCTTGGCGGAGAGTCCTACGAGCAGTACTTC.

The genes are TRBV19 and TRBJ1-2; no firm D call. V was cut by 6 bases and J by 4 bases, with 12 bases left in between. This CDR3 spans 13 amino acids. The germline gives CDR1 LNHDA, CDR2 SQIVND (reference sequence). CDR3 nucleotides: TGTGCCAGTAGCCAACCCCCGAGCTATGGCTACACCTTC. It specifies CASSQPPSYGYTF.

This clone has more than one count but fewer than ten. This rearrangement joins TRBV29-1 to TRBJ1-5; possibly TRBD1 for D (5 bases). This CDR3 region has 13 residues. Trimming pared 6 bases from V and 3 bases from J, leaving 12 bases between. Looked up from germline, CDR1 is SQVTM and CDR2 is ANQGSEA. CDR3 DNA: TGCAGCGTAAGACCGGACAACAATCAGCCCCAGCATTTT. It encodes CSVRPDNNQPQHF.

This chain uses TRBV6-5 with TRBJ1-4; 10 positions agree with TRBD1. The CDR3 is 15 residues long. Germline V gene lookup returns CDR1 MNHEY and CDR2 SVGAGI. Trimming removed 0 bases from V and 7 bases from J; junction bases left unmatched: 2. CDR3 amino acids: CASSYSGTGVEKLFF. The CDR3, as DNA: TGTGCCAGCAGTTACTCCGGGACAGGGGTTGAAAAACTGTTTTTT.

Only one count was recorded for this clone. V gene TRBV19 combines with J gene TRBJ1-1; 7 bases align to TRBD1. The V and J ends lost 4 bases and 3 bases, in that order; junction bases with no gene match: 11. The CDR3 loop spans 16 amino acids. CDR1 is LNHDA, CDR2 SQIVND, per germline (reference sequence). The CDR3 DNA follows: TGTGCCAGTAGTACCGGTTTGTTAGGGGGCTACACTGAAGCTTTCTTT. Translating gives CASSTGLLGGYTEAFF.

The chain recombines TRBV27 with TRBJ2-1; 8 positions match TRBD2. The CDR3 sequence is 16 residues long. Trimming at V came to 5 bases and at J to 3 bases, leaving 9 bases not matched to a gene. Germline CDR1 MNHEY, CDR2 SMNVEV (reference sequence). DNA of the CDR3: TGTGCCAGCAGTGCCCGGGGGGGGGCCAACTACAATGAGCAGTTCTTC. It is translated as CASSARGGANYNEQFF.